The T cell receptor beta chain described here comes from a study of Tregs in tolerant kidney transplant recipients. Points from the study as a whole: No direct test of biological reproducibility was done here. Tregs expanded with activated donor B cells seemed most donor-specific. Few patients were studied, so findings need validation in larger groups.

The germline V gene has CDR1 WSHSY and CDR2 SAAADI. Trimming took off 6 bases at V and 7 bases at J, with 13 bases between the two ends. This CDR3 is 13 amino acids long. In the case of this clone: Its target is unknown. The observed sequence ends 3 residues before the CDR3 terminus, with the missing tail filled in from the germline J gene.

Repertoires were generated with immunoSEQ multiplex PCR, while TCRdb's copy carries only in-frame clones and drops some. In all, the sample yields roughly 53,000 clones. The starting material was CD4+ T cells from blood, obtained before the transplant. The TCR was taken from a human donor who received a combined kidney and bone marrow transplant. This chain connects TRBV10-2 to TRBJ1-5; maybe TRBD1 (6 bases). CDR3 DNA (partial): TGCGCCAGCAGACAGGGTAGGGAGCAGCCC. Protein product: CASRQGREQP. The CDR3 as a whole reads CASRQGREQPQHF.